The 29 T cell receptor beta chains below were found in one sample sequenced in a study of tumor and adjacent non-tumor tissue in lung cancer. A modified ARM-PCR protocol with three rounds of nested PCR amplified TCRbeta. TCRdb independently ran MiXCR on the multiplex PCR reads; one entry per CDR3 protein. The sample includes 85,000 to 130,000 distinct CDR3 sequences, roughly two thirds of them seen just once. This sample's RNA came from whole unsorted tissue. More than 3 cm separated this lung sample from the edge of the tumor. Sequences were obtained from distant non-tumor lung tissue. The source of these receptors is a man aged 25 to 40 with non-small cell lung cancer.

A remark on this clonotype: This may be a read error, as it is one base from a much larger clone. Lacking the conserved final phenylalanine or tryptophan, this CDR3 likely reflects a read error. The chain couples TRBV11-2 to TRBJ2-7; 11 positions match TRBD2. Per the germline V gene, CDR1 is SGHAT and CDR2 is FQNNGV. This CDR3 contains 16 residues. The CDR3 is CTSSFLPSGRSYEQYL. The CDR3 DNA follows: TGTACCAGCAGCTTCCTGCCTAGCGGGAGGTCCTACGAGCAGTACCTC.

CDR3 region: CASSITAGYEQYF. The CDR3 DNA follows: TGCGCCAGCAGTATTACCGCTGGCTACGAGCAGTACTTC. The chain joins TRBV4-1 to TRBJ2-7; D is unresolved. The V end was cut by 6 bases, the J end by 3 bases, with 12 bases between. Germline V gives CDR1 MGHRA, CDR2 YSYEKL. The CDR3 consists of 13 residues.

The table lists this clonotype with many counts. The V and J genes are TRBV6-2 or TRBV6-3 and TRBJ1-5; D gene ambiguous. CDR1 is MNHEY and CDR2 is SVGEGT in the germline V gene. Trimming left V 0 bases short and J 3 bases short, with 21 bases between. The CDR3 runs to 19 residues. CDR3 in DNA: TGTGCCAGCAGTTACTCGAGTCGGCAGAGGGCAGGCGTCAATCAGCCCCAGCATTTT. Translation gives CASSYSSRQRAGVNQPQHF.

Turning to this clonotype: It may be a read error: a sequence one base away is much more abundant. The chain links TRBV10-3 to TRBJ2-7, with 8 positions matching TRBD1. The germline V gene encodes CDR1 ENHRY and CDR2 SYGVKD. This CDR3 contains 14 residues. Unmatched junction bases numbered 8, after V lost 7 bases and J lost 3 bases. This CDR3 is CAINPGQEGYEQYF. The CDR3 nucleotides read TGTGCCATCAATCCGGGACAGGAAGGCTACGAGCAGTACTTC.

Regarding this clonotype: The junction departs from germline at one end; a sequencing error may be responsible. The V gene is TRBV10-3, the J gene TRBJ2-2; either TRBD1 or TRBD2 may fit D (5 bases each). The germline gives CDR1 ENHRY, CDR2 SYGVKD. The CDR3 is 17 residues long. CDR3 residues: CAFSEWTGTAKTGELFF. The DNA for the CDR3 is TGTGCCTTCAGTGAGTGGACCGGGACCGCGAAGACCGGGGAGCTGTTTTTT.

A remark on this clonotype: This may arise from a read error, as a much more abundant clone is one base away. The chain uses TRBV6-1 and TRBJ2-7; D unclear. Per the germline V gene, CDR1 is MNHNS and CDR2 is SASEGT. The V end lost 8 bases, the J end lost 0 bases, and 14 bases lay between the germline ends. The CDR3 length is 14 residues. DNA for the CDR3: TGTGCCAGCTGGCGACACCCGAGCTCCTACGAGCAGTACTTC. This codes for CASWRHPSSYEQYF.

Only a few counts were recorded for this clonotype. It may be a read error: a sequence one base away is much more abundant. The V and J genes are TRBV20-1 and TRBJ2-3; D might be TRBD2 (7 bases). The germline V gene encodes CDR1 DFQATT and CDR2 SNEGSKA (reference sequence). The CDR3 is 16 residues long. CDR3: CNGVGPRGGLTDTQYF. CDR3 DNA: TGCAATGGAGTAGGACCGAGGGGGGGGCTCACAGATACGCAGTATTTT.

In regard to this clonotype: One base away lies a much larger clone, so this may be a sequencing read error. This likely comes from a read error, as the CDR3 has no conserved phenylalanine or tryptophan at its end. The V call is TRBV6-5, the J call TRBJ2-7; D perhaps matches TRBD2 (5 bases). V lost 10 bases to trimming and J lost 4 bases, with 17 bases between them. From germline, CDR1 is MNHEY and CDR2 SVGAGI. The CDR3 spans 13 residues. In DNA form, the CDR3 reads TGTGCCACCCCCTTTGAGGACTTGTACGAGCAGTACTAC. This sequence encodes CATPFEDLYEQYY.

This clonotype was counted between two and nine times. The chain has TRBV12-3 or TRBV12-4 and TRBJ1-5, with D hard to call. The CDR3 loop spans 14 amino acids. The V end lost 2 bases, the J end lost 7 bases, and 12 bases lay between the germline ends. The CDR3 loop is CASSLIGNNQPQHF. Written as DNA, the CDR3 is TGTGCCAGCAGTTTAATTGGTAACAACCAGCCCCAGCATTTT.

In the case of this clonotype: At one end, the junction sequence differs from germline, possibly due to a read error. This chain joins TRBV12-3 or TRBV12-4 and TRBJ1-6; D uncertain. The CDR3 runs to 13 residues. The CDR3 nucleotides are TGTGCCAGCAGCGGACGGCTGACGGCACCCCACCACTTT. This codes for CASSGRLTAPHHF.

With regard to this clonotype: A read error may be the cause here, since a much bigger clone is one base away. The rearrangement links TRBV4-3 to TRBJ2-1; 9 bases line up with TRBD2. Germline values: CDR1 LGHNA, CDR2 YSLEER. Losses at the gene ends were 1 base for V and 8 bases for J; bases not matched to a gene: 9. The CDR3 runs to 16 residues. As DNA, the CDR3 is TGCGCCAGCAGCCAAGCAGGGGCTGGCGGGGGGGATGAGCAGTTCTTC. Translated, it gives CASSQAGAGGGDEQFF.

About this clonotype: The conserved closing phenylalanine or tryptophan is absent in this CDR3, likely reflecting a read error. The chain recombines TRBV20-1 with TRBJ2-5, with 8 bases matching TRBD2. CDR3 length: 15 amino acids. In germline, CDR1 is DFQATT, CDR2 SNEGSKA (reference sequence). CDR3 coding DNA: TGTAGTGCTAGTCCGACGGGGGGGAGGCAAGAGACCCAGTACCTC. Translated, it gives CSASPTGGRQETQYL.

On this clonotype itself: The junction does not match germline at one end; this may be a read error. The V gene is TRBV6-1, the J gene TRBJ2-3; tentatively, D is TRBD1 (7 bases). Germline V gene lookup returns CDR1 MNHNS and CDR2 SASEGT. The CDR3 contains 15 residues. The DNA of the CDR3 is TGTGTCAGCAGTGAATGGAGGGGGCAGGGAGATACGCAGTATTTT. This gives the protein CVSSEWRGQGDTQYF.

In the case of this clonotype: A much larger clone sits a single nucleotide away, making a read error possible. The chain uses TRBV12-3 or TRBV12-4 and TRBJ1-1; D unclear. The CDR3 has 13 amino acids. This chain's CDR3 is CASSFRLNTESFF. The DNA of the CDR3 is TGTGCCAGCAGTTTTAGACTGAACACTGAATCTTTCTTT.

This chain joins TRBV11-1 and TRBJ2-7; 9 bases line up with TRBD1. V was pared by 5 bases and J by 12 bases, with 17 bases of the junction left unmatched. The CDR3 is made up of 15 amino acids. Germline assignment: CDR1 SGHAT and CDR2 FQDESV (reference sequence). CDR3 sequence (DNA): TGTGCCAGCAGCCGGGGGACAGGGAAAACTTACAAGCTGTACTTC. This sequence encodes CASSRGTGKTYKLYF.

The J gene is TRBJ2-7, the V gene TRBV20-1, with D maybe TRBD2 (5 bases). V was cut by 6 bases and J by 4 bases, with 19 bases left in between. Per germline, CDR1 DFQATT and CDR2 SNEGSKA (reference sequence). The CDR3 has 14 amino acids. The CDR3 DNA is TGCAGTGCCAAAAACCCAGAGGGTGTGTACGAGCAGTACTTC. This sequence encodes CSAKNPEGVYEQYF.

This clonotype has a count of ten or more. The CDR3 coding sequence is TGCGCCAGCAGCTTGATGGGGACAGCGAACACCGGGGAGCTGTTTTTT. Its translation: CASSLMGTANTGELFF. The genes are TRBV5-1 and TRBJ2-2; TRBD1 matches at 7 bases. Trimming cost V 1 base and J 0 bases; bases outside gene matches: 3. The CDR3 has 16 residues. Germline V gives CDR1 SGHRS, CDR2 YFSETQ.

The sample holds one count of this clonotype. The germline gene is not matched at one end of the junction; a read error may be the cause. The V and J genes are TRBV12-3 or TRBV12-4 and TRBJ2-5; D might be TRBD2 (5 bases). The CDR3 is 13 residues long. The CDR3 region is CASNFSRREIQYF. In DNA, the CDR3 is TGTGCCAGCAATTTTAGCAGAAGGGAGATCCAGTACTTC.

About this clonotype itself: At one end, the junction sequence differs from germline, possibly due to a read error. The chain couples TRBV20-1 to TRBJ2-2; tentative D call: TRBD2 (5 bases). CDR3 length equals 14 residues. Germline V lookup: CDR1 DFQATT, CDR2 SNEGSKA (reference sequence). This CDR3 is CSAKEEFYTGELSF. DNA of the CDR3: TGCAGTGCTAAGGAGGAGTTCTACACCGGGGAGCTGTCTTTT.

Concerning this clonotype: This could be a read error, since a much larger clone is one nucleotide away. The chain carries TRBV6-5 and TRBJ2-3; D is undetermined. Per the germline V gene, CDR1 is MNHEY and CDR2 is SVGAGI. CDR3 length: 13 residues. CDR3 residues: CVSSYENRGTQYF. The CDR3 DNA reads as TGTGTCAGCAGTTACGAGAATCGCGGTACGCAGTATTTT.

This chain links TRBV5-1 with TRBJ2-7, with TRBD2 as a possible D gene (5 bases). The CDR3 runs to 13 residues. Germline V lookup: CDR1 SGHRS, CDR2 YFSETQ. The V and J ends lost 0 bases and 2 bases respectively, with 6 bases between them. The CDR3 region has the DNA TGCGCCAGCAGCTTGGAAGCGGCCTACGAGCAGTACTTC. Amino acid sequence: CASSLEAAYEQYF.

Details on this clonotype: This clone may be a read error of a much larger clone one base away. The rearrangement uses TRBV4-2 and TRBJ2-1, with TRBD1 identical over 7 bases. Germline V gene lookup returns CDR1 LGHNA and CDR2 YNFKEQ. This CDR3 is built from 14 residues. For the CDR3, the DNA is TGTGCCAACAGCCAGGGGGACACTAACAATGAGCAGTTCTTC. Amino acids: CANSQGDTNNEQFF.

The CDR3 here is CSVQQGTQPQHF. The CDR3 nucleotides are TGCAGTGTCCAACAGGGTACTCAGCCCCAGCATTTT. This sequence joins TRBV20-1 and TRBJ1-5; TRBD1 is a possible D gene (6 bases). This CDR3 has 12 amino acids. The germline V gene has CDR1 DFQATT and CDR2 SNEGSKA (reference sequence). V lost 7 bases, J lost 6 bases, and 13 bases lay in between.

To note about this clonotype: A much more abundant neighbour one base away suggests this may be a read error. This chain connects TRBV20-1 to TRBJ2-3; 10 positions agree with TRBD2. The germline V gene encodes CDR1 DFQATT and CDR2 SNEGSKA (reference sequence). CDR3 size: 14 residues. The junction had 4 bases not matched to a gene; V was cut back by 7 bases and J by 0 bases. The CDR3 loop is CSVLAGGSTDTQYF. In nucleotides, the CDR3 is TGCAGTGTTTTAGCGGGAGGTAGCACAGATACGCAGTATTTT.

As regards this clonotype: A read error may produce the germline difference seen at one junction end. The J gene is TRBJ2-1, the V gene TRBV13, with a possible D match to TRBD2 (8 bases). This CDR3 spans 18 amino acids. Germline CDR1 and CDR2: PRHDT and FYEKMQ (reference sequence). CDR3 DNA sequence: TGTGCCAGCAGCTCAACAGGGACTAGTGGGACAGCCTACAGTGAGCAGTCCTTC. Amino acids: CASSSTGTSGTAYSEQSF. The entire variable domain, with the rest obtained from reference TRBV13 and TRBJ2-1, is as follows: AAGVIQSPRHLIKEKRETATLKCYPIPRHDTVYWYQQGPGQDPQFLISFYEKMQSDKGSIPDRFSAQQFSDYHSELNMSSLELGDSALYFCASSSTGTSGTAYSEQSFGPGTRLTVL.

As to this clonotype: This CDR3 fails to terminate in the conserved phenylalanine or tryptophan, so it likely reflects a read error. The chain is built from TRBV12-3 or TRBV12-4 and TRBJ2-2; 8 bases fit TRBD2. The CDR3 totals 19 residues. The CDR3 DNA sequence: TGTGCCAGCACCCGAGACGGCCCGGAGGGACTAGTGGTCACCGGTGAGCTGTTTTTA. Translated, it gives CASTRDGPEGLVVTGELFL.

In the case of this clonotype: Sequence at one end of the junction differs from germline and may be a read error. The chain has TRBV12-3 or TRBV12-4 and TRBJ2-2; 9 bases agree with TRBD1. CDR3 length equals 17 residues. The DNA for the CDR3 is TGTGCCAGCAATTTTTGGACAGGGGTGCAAAACACCGGGGAGCTGTTCTTT. Protein sequence: CASNFWTGVQNTGELFF.

Points on this clonotype: A much larger clone differs from this one at a single base, so this may be a read error. The gene calls are TRBV5-6 and TRBJ1-1; D gene uncertain. V lost 1 base and J lost 10, with 17 bases in between. Germline loops: CDR1 SGHDT, CDR2 YYEEEE. The CDR3 length is 14 residues. The CDR3 loop reads CASSLPQSREVAFF. The CDR3 region has the DNA TGTGCCAGCAGCTTGCCCCAGTCCCGGGAGGTAGCTTTCTTT.

This clonotype was recorded many times. The chain employs TRBV20-1 and TRBJ2-1; 7 bases match TRBD2. There are 14 residues in the CDR3. V dropped 2 bases and J dropped 3; count of bases not matched to a gene: 4. CDR1 and CDR2 from the germline V gene are DFQATT and SNEGSKA (reference sequence). Here the CDR3 reads CSARQPGGYNEQFF. The CDR3 nucleotides read TGCAGTGCTAGACAACCGGGGGGCTACAATGAGCAGTTCTTC.